Listed below are T cell receptor beta chains from one sample, sequenced in a study of T cell changes during pregnancy in multiple sclerosis. Some clones are missing from TCRdb's copy, which holds only in-frame ones; the method was immunoSEQ multiplex PCR. Of about 75,000 clones in the sample, 75% to 95% are singletons; the top ten hold less than 0.45%. The sample in question was CD4+ T cells from peripheral blood mononuclear cells, obtained before pregnancy. These receptors all stem from a female donor with multiple sclerosis, enrolled in a pregnancy study. Both conserved end residues are part of each CDR3. A D gene is named only where the DNA matches it firmly. Size tells how often a clone was seen (once, few, many) or the class of an expanded clone, and some rows leave it out.

J gene: TRBJ2-7
clone size: once
D gene: TRBD2
V gene: TRBV7-2
CDR3 DNA: TGTGCCAGCAGCCAAGCTGGGACTAGGGGCGAGCAGTACTTC
CDR3 protein: CASSQAGTRGEQYF

J gene: TRBJ2-7
clone size: NA
D gene: NA
V gene: TRBV29-1
CDR3 DNA: TGCAGCATAACCGGGACTGACTACGAGCAGTACTTC
CDR3 protein: CSITGTDYEQYF

J gene: TRBJ1-1
clone size: NA
D gene: NA
V gene: TRBV6-6
CDR3 DNA: TGTGCCAGCAGGGGAGCGGAAGGCACTGAAGCTTTCTTT
CDR3 protein: CASRGAEGTEAFF

J gene: TRBJ1-2
clone size: once
D gene: NA
V gene: TRBV6-5
CDR3 DNA: TGTGCCAGCAGTTATCTAGGGGGTGAGGGCTACACCTTC
CDR3 protein: CASSYLGGEGYTF

J gene: TRBJ1-3
clone size: NA
D gene: NA
V gene: TRBV30
CDR3 DNA: TGTGCCTGGAGTGTATTTCGGTCTGGAAACACCATATATTTT
CDR3 protein: CAWSVFRSGNTIYF

J gene: TRBJ2-7
clone size: NA
D gene: TRBD1
V gene: TRBV7-2
CDR3 DNA: TGTGCCAGCAGCTGGGACAGGGGAAGCGACGAGCAGTACTTC
CDR3 protein: CASSWDRGSDEQYF

J gene: TRBJ1-3
clone size: NA
D gene: TRBD1
V gene: TRBV5-6
CDR3 DNA: TGTGCCAGCAGCTTGACAGGGGCGAGCTCTGGAAACACCATATATTTT
CDR3 protein: CASSLTGASSGNTIYF

J gene: TRBJ1-1
clone size: NA
D gene: NA
V gene: TRBV6-5
CDR3 DNA: TGTGCCAGCAGTTACGGACTAGGGAACACTGAAGCTTTCTTT
CDR3 protein: CASSYGLGNTEAFF

J gene: TRBJ1-2
clone size: few
D gene: NA
V gene: TRBV25-1
CDR3 DNA: TGTGCCAGCAGTGATATTAGTGGCTACACCTTC
CDR3 protein: CASSDISGYTF

J gene: TRBJ2-2
clone size: NA
D gene: NA
V gene: TRBV11-3
CDR3 DNA: TGTGCCAGCAGCTCCTCCGGGTCAAGAAGTACCGGGGAGCTGTTTTTT
CDR3 protein: CASSSSGSRSTGELFF

J gene: TRBJ2-1
clone size: NA
D gene: NA
V gene: TRBV5-1
CDR3 DNA: TGCGCCAGCAGCTTGAATCCGGGACTTAGTTTGAATGAGCAGTTCTTC
CDR3 protein: CASSLNPGLSLNEQFF

J gene: TRBJ1-2
clone size: NA
D gene: TRBD1
V gene: TRBV4-3
CDR3 DNA: TGCGCCAGCAGCCCCCAAGGGGGCGCCTATGGCTACACCTTC
CDR3 protein: CASSPQGGAYGYTF

J gene: TRBJ2-4
clone size: NA
D gene: NA
V gene: TRBV6-1
CDR3 DNA: TGTGCCAGCAGTGAGGCCAGGGGTGCCAACATTCAGTACTTC
CDR3 protein: CASSEARGANIQYF

J gene: TRBJ1-1
clone size: NA
D gene: TRBD1
V gene: TRBV11-2
CDR3 DNA: TGTGCCAGCAGCTCCCCAAAGGGACAGGGTACTGAAGCTTTCTTT
CDR3 protein: CASSSPKGQGTEAFF

J gene: TRBJ2-4
clone size: NA
D gene: NA
V gene: TRBV19
CDR3 DNA: TGTGCCAGTAGTATCCCAGGGCAAGCCAAAAACATTCAGTACTTC
CDR3 protein: CASSIPGQAKNIQYF

J gene: TRBJ2-5
clone size: NA
D gene: NA
V gene: TRBV28
CDR3 DNA: TGTGCCAGCAGTCTAGGTGGGTACTGGGAGACCCAGTACTTC
CDR3 protein: CASSLGGYWETQYF

J gene: TRBJ2-5
clone size: NA
D gene: TRBD1
V gene: TRBV7-2
CDR3 DNA: TGTGCCAGCAGCTTAAACAGGGGGCCAGAGACCCAGTACTTC
CDR3 protein: CASSLNRGPETQYF

J gene: TRBJ2-1
clone size: NA
D gene: NA
V gene: TRBV6-5
CDR3 DNA: TGTGCCAGCAGTTACTCAAGGGGCGGCCAAGAGCAGTTCTTC
CDR3 protein: CASSYSRGGQEQFF

J gene: TRBJ2-3
clone size: NA
D gene: NA
V gene: TRBV30
CDR3 DNA: TGTGCCTGGAGTACTACCCGCACAGATACGCAGTATTTT
CDR3 protein: CAWSTTRTDTQYF

J gene: TRBJ1-2
clone size: NA
D gene: NA
V gene: TRBV18
CDR3 DNA: TGTGCCAGCTCACCGGTCAGGGGAGTTAACTATGGCTACACCTTC
CDR3 protein: CASSPVRGVNYGYTF

J gene: TRBJ2-5
clone size: NA
D gene: TRBD2
V gene: TRBV7-9
CDR3 DNA: TGTGCCAGCAGCTTAGAGGGGGGGACTAGTTTGGAGACCCAGTACTTC
CDR3 protein: CASSLEGGTSLETQYF

J gene: TRBJ2-1
clone size: NA
D gene: NA
V gene: TRBV5-1
CDR3 DNA: TGCGCCAGCAGCTTGGGAACGGCCTACAATGAGCAGTTCTTC
CDR3 protein: CASSLGTAYNEQFF

J gene: TRBJ1-2
clone size: NA
D gene: NA
V gene: TRBV6-6
CDR3 DNA: TGTGCCAGCAGTCCTGGGCAGGTGAGAACCGATGGCTACACCTTC
CDR3 protein: CASSPGQVRTDGYTF

J gene: TRBJ2-2
clone size: NA
D gene: TRBD2
V gene: TRBV4-2
CDR3 DNA: TGTGCCAGCAGCCAAGATCTACTAGCGGTCGCTTACACCGGGGAGCTGTTTTTT
CDR3 protein: CASSQDLLAVAYTGELFF

J gene: TRBJ2-7
clone size: NA
D gene: TRBD2
V gene: TRBV27
CDR3 DNA: TGTGCCAGCAGTTTGGTAGCGGGAGGGCCCTACGAGCAGTACTTC
CDR3 protein: CASSLVAGGPYEQYF

J gene: TRBJ1-1
clone size: NA
D gene: NA
V gene: TRBV7-9
CDR3 DNA: TGTGCCAGCAGCTTAGATTGGACGCGGGGAAGGGCTTTCTTT
CDR3 protein: CASSLDWTRGRAFF

J gene: TRBJ2-7
clone size: once
D gene: NA
V gene: TRBV5-1
CDR3 DNA: TGCGCCAGCAGCCGTCAGGGCTACGAGCAGTACTTC
CDR3 protein: CASSRQGYEQYF

J gene: TRBJ2-1
clone size: NA
D gene: TRBD2
V gene: TRBV7-3
CDR3 DNA: TGTGCCAGCAGCTTCGGGACTAGTCTTAGCGGTGAGCAGTTCTTC
CDR3 protein: CASSFGTSLSGEQFF

J gene: TRBJ2-2
clone size: NA
D gene: TRBD2
V gene: TRBV7-3
CDR3 DNA: TGTGCCAGCACCGCCCCGGGACTAGCGGGAAGGCCCGGGGAGCTGTTTTTT
CDR3 protein: CASTAPGLAGRPGELFF

J gene: TRBJ2-7
clone size: once
D gene: NA
V gene: TRBV9
CDR3 DNA: TGTGCCAGCAGCCAGGACTCATCCCTCGAGCAGTACTTC
CDR3 protein: CASSQDSSLEQYF

J gene: TRBJ2-1
clone size: once
D gene: TRBD2
V gene: TRBV28
CDR3 DNA: TGTGCCAGCAGGGGCGGGGGGGGCAGGTACAATGAGCAGTTCTTC
CDR3 protein: CASRGGGGRYNEQFF

J gene: TRBJ2-2
clone size: NA
D gene: NA
V gene: TRBV5-1
CDR3 DNA: TGCGCCAGCAGCTTGTCACAGATAGACACCGGGGAGCTGTTTTTT
CDR3 protein: CASSLSQIDTGELFF

J gene: TRBJ2-3
clone size: NA
D gene: TRBD2
V gene: TRBV28
CDR3 DNA: TGTGCCAGCACCGGCGGGAGTTATGCTAGCACAGATACGCAGTATTTT
CDR3 protein: CASTGGSYASTDTQYF

J gene: TRBJ2-4
clone size: NA
D gene: NA
V gene: TRBV2
CDR3 DNA: TGTGCCAGCAAGGCAGGCGGGGACATTCAGTACTTC
CDR3 protein: CASKAGGDIQYF

J gene: TRBJ2-2
clone size: NA
D gene: TRBD1
V gene: TRBV30
CDR3 DNA: TGTGCATCGGATACAGGGGGGAACACCGGGGAGCTGTTTTTT
CDR3 protein: CASDTGGNTGELFF

J gene: TRBJ2-1
clone size: few
D gene: NA
V gene: TRBV29-1
CDR3 DNA: TGCAGCGGTGGGGGGAGCAACAATGAGCAGTTCTTC
CDR3 protein: CSGGGSNNEQFF

J gene: TRBJ1-6
clone size: NA
D gene: NA
V gene: TRBV18
CDR3 DNA: TGTGCCAGCTCCCCCCTAGAGGTGAATTCACCCCTCCACTTT
CDR3 protein: CASSPLEVNSPLHF

J gene: TRBJ1-6
clone size: NA
D gene: NA
V gene: TRBV4-3
CDR3 DNA: TGCGCCAGCAGCCAAGGAACAGATTCACCCCTCCACTTT
CDR3 protein: CASSQGTDSPLHF